The sequence of this T cell receptor (beta chain) was determined in a study of read filtering for tumor transcriptome and immune sequencing. In the study overall: TCR-mapped reads were about 4 to 11 million with IR-seq versus about 85 to 1,300 with RNA-seq. General study points: RNA-seq captured clonotypes less deeply and reliably than IR-seq.

Note on this clonotype: Its target is unknown. This clone may be a read error of a much larger clone one base away. The CDR3 does not end in the conserved phenylalanine or tryptophan, so this is likely a read error.

Every patient had bone marrow sampled while the disease was active. This library used about 360 ng RNA and molecular barcoded adaptors spanning alpha/delta and beta/gamma chains. TCRdb recomputed calls from the reads with MiXCR, one row per CDR3 protein. Of over 45,000 distinct CDR3 sequences listed, about 20% were seen once; the top ten hold about 17%. The clonotype comes from a donor at least 40 years old with multiple myeloma. Sequenced input: a population of CD138-negative cells sorted from bone marrow.

The CDR3 bases are TGCAGTGCTAGTACCGGGACAGGGGCGTACGAGCAGTACTCC. It translates to CSASTGTGAYEQYS. The rearrangement joins TRBV20-1 to TRBJ2-7; 10 nucleotides agree with TRBD1. V lost 3 bases, J lost 4 bases, and 6 bases stayed unmatched. The CDR3 length is 14 residues. Germline V gives CDR1 DFQATT, CDR2 SNEGSKA (reference sequence).